A single sample gave rise to the 3 T cell receptor beta chains below, sequenced in a study of regulatory T cells in long-lasting Graves disease. Construction of TCR beta libraries relied on iRepertoire HTBI primers and on Arm-PCR targeting CDR3 regions. In TCRdb, the multiplex PCR reads were re-called with MiXCR into one record per CDR3 protein. The sample records about 470,000 distinct CDR3 sequences, around 20% being singletons. Indicated time point: persistent/refractory GD, antithyroid drugs over 5 years with positive TRAb. Following extraction of RNA from PBMCs, that RNA was used to make the TCR library. Sample: peripheral blood mononuclear cells (PBMCs), taken when the disease was refractory, from a patient treated with antithyroid drugs. These receptors all come from a female donor with Graves disease.

This clonotype was seen many times. V is TRBV5-1 and J is TRBJ1-1; the match to TRBD1 covers 8 bases. This CDR3 contains 15 residues. Unmatched junction bases numbered 7, after V lost 2 bases and J lost 4 bases. The germline gives CDR1 SGHRS, CDR2 YFSETQ. The CDR3 nucleotides read TGCGCCAGCAGCTTATCTACAGGGGGATTCACTGAAGCTTTCTTT. Translating gives CASSLSTGGFTEAFF.

Concerning this clonotype itself: One end of the junction varies from germline; a read error may be responsible. The genes are TRBV5-1 and TRBJ1-2; tentatively, D is TRBD1 (5 bases). Germline CDR1 is SGHRS and CDR2 is YFSETQ. The CDR3 runs to 13 residues. Here the CDR3 reads CANSLAGPYGYTF. The CDR3 bases are TGCGCCAACAGCCTGGCAGGGCCCTATGGCTACACCTTC.

The chain joins TRBV6-1 to TRBJ2-2; 10 positions agree with TRBD1. The J segment lost 12 bases and the V segment lost 6 bases, leaving 7 bases of the junction unmatched. In germline, CDR1 is MNHNS, CDR2 SASEGT. The CDR3 totals 13 residues. The CDR3 loop is CASSHLGQGKLFF. Written as DNA, the CDR3 is TGTGCCAGCAGCCACCTGGGACAGGGGAAGCTGTTTTTT.